The sequence of this T cell receptor (beta chain) was determined in a study of T cell repertoires in cytomegalovirus infection. V lost 8 bases and J 0 bases, leaving 8 bases between the germline ends. CDR3 length: 13 amino acids. CDR1 and CDR2 from the germline V gene are MNHEY and SVGEGT. Study-wide points: It was HLA-C-restricted CMV-specific TCR beta clonotypes that dominated the response ex vivo. There were carriers of CMV plus the relevant HLA, and cumulative public TCR beta family frequency identified them.

MiXCR, run by TCRdb on the reads, gives a single entry per CDR3 protein. The sample carries some 180,000 distinct CDR3 sequences, about a tenth recorded once. This clonotype has more than one count but fewer than ten. Antigen: not known. V gene TRBV6-2 or TRBV6-3 combines with J gene TRBJ2-1; D remains ambiguous. Sequenced material: PBMCs. The clonotype originates from a human donor in good health (CMV status not recorded). Some clones in this sample may be carry-over from other donors' samples. The CDR3 nucleotides are TGTGCCAGCGCTGTGAGCTCCTACAATGAGCAGTTCTTC. Translating gives CASAVSSYNEQFF.